This T cell receptor (beta chain) derives from a study of T-cell memory formation after mild COVID-19. General observations from the study: Some responding clones appeared in pre-infection memory, suggesting cross-reactive memory joined.

CDR1 is DFQATT, CDR2 SNEGSKA, per germline (reference sequence). V lost 0 bases and J lost 4; bases outside the gene matches: 4. The CDR3 loop spans 15 amino acids. Employing constant-segment primers, 5'RACE generated TCR alpha and TCR beta cDNA libraries bearing sample barcodes and UMIs. TCRdb re-called the 5' RACE reads with MiXCR, one entry per CDR3 protein. The sample lists fewer than 500,000 distinct CDR3 sequences, about 23% occurring once. The table lists this clonotype with many counts. What it recognizes is unknown. This receptor was obtained from an adult woman who had mild COVID-19 (a few samples of this study predate the infection). Cell type and time point are not known. The genes are TRBV20-1 and TRBJ2-2; 8 positions match TRBD2. The source material was PBMCs or a T cell subset sorted from them (not recorded which). The CDR3 bases are TGCAGTGCTAGAGATAGCGGGATGGGCACCGGGGAGCTGTTTTTT. Residues: CSARDSGMGTGELFF.